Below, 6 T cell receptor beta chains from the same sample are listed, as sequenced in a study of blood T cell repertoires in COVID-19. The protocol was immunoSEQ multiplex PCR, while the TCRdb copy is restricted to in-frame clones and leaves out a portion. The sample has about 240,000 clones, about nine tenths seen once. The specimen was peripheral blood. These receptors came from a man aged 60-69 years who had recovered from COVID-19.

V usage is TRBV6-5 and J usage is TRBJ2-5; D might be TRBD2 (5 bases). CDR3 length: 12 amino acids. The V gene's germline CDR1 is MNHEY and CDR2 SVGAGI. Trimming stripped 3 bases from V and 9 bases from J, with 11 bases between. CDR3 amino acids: CASSYGAEAQYF. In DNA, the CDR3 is TGTGCCAGCAGTTATGGAGCGGAGGCCCAGTACTTC.

The CDR3 DNA reads as TGTGCCAGCAGCATACCTACCGGGTCCTCCTACGAGCAGTACTTC. It translates to CASSIPTGSSYEQYF. V gene TRBV7-9 combines with J gene TRBJ2-7; D is undetermined. The germline V gene encodes CDR1 SEHNR and CDR2 FQNEAQ (reference sequence). V was pared by 5 bases and J by 0 bases, with 14 bases between. The CDR3 runs 15 residues.

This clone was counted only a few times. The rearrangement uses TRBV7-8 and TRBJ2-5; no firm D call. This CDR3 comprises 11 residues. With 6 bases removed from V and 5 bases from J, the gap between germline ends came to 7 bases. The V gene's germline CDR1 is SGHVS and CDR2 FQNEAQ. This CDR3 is CASSISETQYF. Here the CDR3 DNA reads TGTGCCAGCAGTATATCGGAGACCCAGTACTTC.

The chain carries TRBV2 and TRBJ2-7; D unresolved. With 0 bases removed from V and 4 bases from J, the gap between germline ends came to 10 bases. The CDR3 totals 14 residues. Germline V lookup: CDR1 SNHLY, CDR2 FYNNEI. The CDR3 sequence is CASSEAHLVYEQYF. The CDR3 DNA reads TGTGCCAGCAGTGAAGCCCACTTAGTTTACGAGCAGTACTTC.

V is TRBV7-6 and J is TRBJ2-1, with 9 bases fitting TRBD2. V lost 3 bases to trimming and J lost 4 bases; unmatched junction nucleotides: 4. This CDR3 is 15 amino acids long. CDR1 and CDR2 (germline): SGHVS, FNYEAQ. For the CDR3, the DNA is TGTGCCAGCAGCTTGGGCCTAGCGGGGTACAATGAGCAGTTCTTC. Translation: CASSLGLAGYNEQFF.

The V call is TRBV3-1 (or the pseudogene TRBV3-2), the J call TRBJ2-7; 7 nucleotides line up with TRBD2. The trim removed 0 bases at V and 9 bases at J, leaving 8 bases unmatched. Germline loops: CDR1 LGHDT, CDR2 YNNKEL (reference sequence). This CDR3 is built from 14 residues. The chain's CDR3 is CASSQDSLRGVQYV. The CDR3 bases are TGTGCCAGCAGCCAAGATTCCCTTCGGGGGGTGCAGTACGTC.